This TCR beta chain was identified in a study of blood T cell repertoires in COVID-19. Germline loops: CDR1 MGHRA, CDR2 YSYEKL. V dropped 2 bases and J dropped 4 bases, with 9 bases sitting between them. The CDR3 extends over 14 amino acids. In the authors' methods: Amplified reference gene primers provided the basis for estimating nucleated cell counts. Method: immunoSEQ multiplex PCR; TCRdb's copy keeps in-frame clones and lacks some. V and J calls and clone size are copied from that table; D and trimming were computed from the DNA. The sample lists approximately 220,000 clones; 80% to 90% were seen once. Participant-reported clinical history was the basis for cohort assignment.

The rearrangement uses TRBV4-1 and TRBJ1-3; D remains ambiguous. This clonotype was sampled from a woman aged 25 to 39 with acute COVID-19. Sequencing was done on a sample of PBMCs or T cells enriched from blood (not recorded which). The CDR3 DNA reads TGCGCCAGCAGCCAACAGGTCTACGGAAACACCATATATTTT. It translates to CASSQQVYGNTIYF.